Shown below are 20 T cell receptor beta chains from a single sample sequenced in a study of shared clonotypes between healthy human individuals. Sequencing was performed with immunoSEQ multiplex PCR; in TCRdb, only in-frame clones are kept and a portion is missing. The sample holds millions of clones, around 96% seen once. Terminally differentiated effector memory CD45RA+ cells were excluded from the naive CD8 cells, which were CD45RO-negative and positively selected for CCR7. The specimen sequenced was naive CD8+ T cells sorted from blood. The source is a man aged 18 to 35 in good health.

Comments on this clone: Additional DNA sequences in this sample encode the identical CDR3. V and J are TRBV27 and TRBJ2-1; 8 positions match TRBD1. V lost 2 bases and J lost 4; bases outside the gene matches: 4. The germline V gene has CDR1 MNHEY and CDR2 SMNVEV (reference sequence). CDR3 length equals 15 residues. The CDR3 region has the DNA TGTGCCAGCAGTTTAGACAGGGGCCCTTACAATGAGCAGTTCTTC. Protein product: CASSLDRGPYNEQFF.

V is TRBV27 and J is TRBJ1-6; 9 nucleotides align to TRBD1. Germline CDR1 reads MNHEY; CDR2 reads SMNVEV (reference sequence). Trimming cost V 4 bases and J 12 bases; bases outside gene matches: 13. This CDR3 is built from 16 residues. The chain's CDR3 is CASSSLSGTGLLPLHF. The CDR3 DNA reads TGTGCCAGCAGTTCTCTCTCCGGGACAGGGTTGTTACCCCTCCACTTT.

V gene TRBV27 combines with J gene TRBJ2-7; D unclear. The CDR3 loop spans 13 amino acids. Looked up from germline, CDR1 is MNHEY and CDR2 is SMNVEV (reference sequence). V was clipped by 2 bases and J by 6 bases, with 11 bases between them. Here the CDR3 DNA reads TGTGCCAGCAGTTTAGGGCAGTGGTCCGAGCAGTACTTC. Protein sequence: CASSLGQWSEQYF.

The chain recombines TRBV4-1 with TRBJ2-1, with D possibly matching TRBD2 (6 bases). This CDR3 contains 14 residues. V lost 2 bases to trimming and J lost 6 bases, with 11 bases between them. Germline CDR1 reads MGHRA; CDR2 reads YSYEKL. This CDR3 is CASSQLGGVNEQFF. As DNA, the CDR3 is TGCGCCAGCAGCCAATTAGGCGGGGTCAATGAGCAGTTCTTC.

The chain uses TRBV6-6 and TRBJ2-3, with D uncertain. V lost 5 bases and J lost 11, with 14 bases in between. Germline V gene lookup returns CDR1 MNHNY and CDR2 SVGAGI (reference sequence). The CDR3 runs to 12 residues. For the CDR3, the DNA is TGTGCCAGCAGTCCCGACTCCAACGAGCAGTATTTT. Its translation is CASSPDSNEQYF.

The chain couples TRBV6-6 to TRBJ2-1, with 15 bases lining up with TRBD2. CDR3 length: 14 residues. Germline V gene lookup returns CDR1 MNHNY and CDR2 SVGAGI (reference sequence). The V segment lost 5 bases and the J segment 8 bases; nucleotides outside the gene matches: 1. The CDR3 is CASSGLAGGDEQFF. The CDR3 DNA reads as TGTGCCAGCAGTGGACTAGCGGGAGGGGATGAGCAGTTCTTC.

The chain has TRBV27 and TRBJ1-1; D is ambiguous. Trimming cost V 2 bases and J 5 bases, with 12 bases left between them. The CDR3 sequence is 14 residues long. Germline V lookup: CDR1 MNHEY, CDR2 SMNVEV (reference sequence). The CDR3 region has the DNA TGTGCCAGCAGTTTACAGCTCCAAGGGACTGAAGCTTTCTTT. Translation gives CASSLQLQGTEAFF.

The V call is TRBV7-2, the J call TRBJ1-3; the match to TRBD1 covers 8 bases. The junction had 8 bases not matched to a gene; V was cut back by 2 bases and J by 8 bases. This CDR3 is built from 15 residues. In germline, CDR1 is SGHTA, CDR2 FQGNSA. The CDR3 region has the DNA TGTGCCAGCAGCTTATGGGGCAACAGGGGGGACACCATATATTTT. It is translated as CASSLWGNRGDTIYF.

To note about this clone: This CDR3 is also generated by other DNA sequences in the sample. This chain connects TRBV6-5 to TRBJ1-5; D not certain. From germline, CDR1 is MNHEY and CDR2 SVGAGI. The CDR3 has 13 residues. Trimming left V 2 bases short and J 5 bases short, with 7 bases between. CDR3 residues: CASSYGVDQPQHF. The CDR3 nucleotides read TGTGCCAGCAGTTACGGGGTCGATCAGCCCCAGCATTTT.

Regarding this clone: Distinct nucleotide sequences in the sample also encode this CDR3. J is TRBJ2-7 and V is TRBV9, with D tentatively TRBD2 (6 bases). Germline CDR1 is SGDLS and CDR2 is YYNGEE. CDR3 length equals 14 residues. V was clipped by 4 bases and J by 4 bases, with 15 bases between them. DNA of the CDR3: TGTGCCAGCAGCCTCGGACTCGGGGGATACGAGCAGTACTTC. It encodes CASSLGLGGYEQYF.

The chain employs TRBV28 and TRBJ2-3; 13 nucleotides match TRBD2. This CDR3 contains 17 residues. V shed 3 bases, J shed 2 bases, and the junction held 5 bases outside the gene matches. Germline V CDR1 and CDR2: MDHEN, SYDVKM. CDR3 DNA sequence: TGTGCCAGCAGTTTGGGGACTAGCGGGGACCCCACAGATACGCAGTATTTT. Its protein is CASSLGTSGDPTDTQYF. The full variable domain, rest sourced from reference TRBV28 and TRBJ2-3, is DVKVTQSSRYLVKRTGEKVFLECVQDMDHENMFWYRQDPGLGLRLIYFSYDVKMKEKGDIPEGYSVSREKKERFSLILESASTNQTSMYLCASSLGTSGDPTDTQYFGPGTRLTVL.

The J gene is TRBJ2-2, the V gene TRBV6-5, with D hard to call. This CDR3 is 14 amino acids long. The germline V and J ends were trimmed by 10 bases and 0 bases, with 12 bases remaining between them. CDR1 is MNHEY, CDR2 SVGAGI, per germline. CDR3 in amino acids: CATSFGANTGELFF. As DNA, the CDR3 is TGTGCCACCTCGTTCGGCGCGAACACCGGGGAGCTGTTTTTT.

The rearrangement joins TRBV28 to TRBJ1-5; tentatively, D is TRBD1 (5 bases). The CDR3 totals 15 residues. Germline CDR1 MDHEN, CDR2 SYDVKM. V was clipped by 6 bases and J by 0 bases, with 12 bases between them. The CDR3 DNA follows: TGTGCCAGCAGCGACCCAGGGCTTAGCAATCAGCCCCAGCATTTT. This translates into CASSDPGLSNQPQHF.

The chain is built from TRBV13 and TRBJ1-2; D is possibly TRBD1 (5 bases). This CDR3 has 14 amino acids. CDR1 is PRHDT, CDR2 FYEKMQ, per germline (reference sequence). V gave up 3 bases and J gave up 8 bases, with 16 bases separating them. The CDR3 here is CASSLRTFKPGYTF. In DNA, the CDR3 is TGTGCCAGCAGCTTGCGGACATTCAAACCCGGCTACACCTTC.

The CDR3 here is CASSLELRGPTEAFF. In nucleotides, the CDR3 is TGTGCCAGCAGCTTGGAACTCAGGGGCCCCACTGAAGCTTTCTTT. The chain joins TRBV5-6 to TRBJ1-1, with D perhaps matching TRBD1 (6 bases). This CDR3 comprises 15 residues. CDR1 and CDR2 (germline): SGHDT, YYEEEE. V gave up 0 bases and J gave up 4 bases, with 13 bases separating them. The whole variable domain, remainder taken from reference TRBV5-6 and TRBJ1-1, is DAGVTQSPTHLIKTRGQQVTLRCSPKSGHDTVSWYQQALGQGPQFIFQYYEEEERQRGNFPDRFSGHQFPNYSSELNVNALLLGDSALYLCASSLELRGPTEAFFGQGTRLTVV.

Comment on this clone: The same CDR3 also results from other DNA sequences found in this sample. The J gene is TRBJ2-7, the V gene TRBV6-1; D is undetermined. Germline V gives CDR1 MNHNS, CDR2 SASEGT. V dropped 2 bases and J dropped 3 bases, with 11 bases sitting between them. CDR3 length: 14 residues. The CDR3 coding sequence is TGTGCCAGCAGTGAACCTGGGTCCGGCTACGAGCAGTACTTC. Its translation is CASSEPGSGYEQYF.

CDR3 region: CASSVAEGISSYNEQFF. The DNA for the CDR3 is TGTGCCAGCAGCGTAGCTGAGGGGATTAGCTCCTACAATGAGCAGTTCTTC. The rearrangement joins TRBV9 to TRBJ2-1; D assignment may be TRBD1 or TRBD2 (5 bases each). V was shortened by 0 bases and J by 0 bases, with 13 bases between the two germline ends. Germline-derived CDR1 and CDR2 are SGDLS and YYNGEE. CDR3 size: 17 residues.

The rearrangement uses TRBV11-2 and TRBJ2-2; no firm D call. The CDR3 spans 14 residues. CDR1 is SGHAT, CDR2 FQNNGV, per germline. V was trimmed by 3 bases and J by 3 bases, leaving 8 bases between them. The DNA of the CDR3 is TGTGCCAGCAGCTTCGCCCCCTACACCGGGGAGCTGTTTTTT. It codes for CASSFAPYTGELFF.

The chain employs TRBV27 and TRBJ2-7; D unclear. Deletions cut 3 bases from V and 6 bases from J, with 6 bases between. There are 11 residues in the CDR3. CDR1 and CDR2 (germline): MNHEY, SMNVEV (reference sequence). This chain's CDR3 is CASSFGIEQYF. CDR3 nucleotides: TGTGCCAGCAGTTTTGGGATCGAGCAGTACTTC.

This sequence joins TRBV5-6 and TRBJ2-1, with TRBD1 identical over 8 bases. The germline gives CDR1 SGHDT, CDR2 YYEEEE. V lost 5 bases, J lost 8 bases, and 12 bases stayed unmatched. CDR3 size: 15 residues. As DNA, the CDR3 is TGTGCCAGCAGTGGGGATGGCAGGGGGCTCTATGAGCAGTTCTTC. Its translation: CASSGDGRGLYEQFF.